The T cell receptor beta chain under discussion was sequenced for a study of shared clonotypes between healthy human individuals. Study-wide results and caveats: Naive subsets tended to show greater estimated richness than memory subsets. Non-shared clonotypes showed lower generation probabilities than clonotypes common to all four donors. Large depth notwithstanding, sorted-subset sequencing proved incomplete by rarefaction.

This clone was seen repeatedly, ten times or more. Its antigen is currently unknown. V lost 4 bases and J 7 bases, leaving 14 bases between the germline ends. Germline V CDR1 and CDR2: SGHRS, YFSETQ. The CDR3 runs to 13 residues. Splitting of each subset's genomic DNA was done evenly across several immunoSEQ plates. The repertoire was sequenced with immunoSEQ multiplex PCR; TCRdb's copy has only in-frame clones and lacks some. The sample comprises about 730,000 clones, 72% of which are singletons, and roughly 1.8% rests with the top ten. This receptor was identified in a woman aged 25 to 39 in good health. This sequence joins TRBV5-1 and TRBJ2-5; D may be TRBD1 or TRBD2 (5 bases each). The sequenced sample was memory CD4+ T cells sorted from blood. Subset: CD45RA-negative fraction. CDR3 nucleotide sequence: TGCGCCAGCAGCCAGTTGGGGGAAAGGACCCAGTACTTC. It encodes CASSQLGERTQYF.